This TCR beta chain is from a study of T cell repertoires in cytomegalovirus infection. About the research overall: Epitope selection comprised recently identified HLA-C-restricted CMV epitopes and well-studied HLA-B-restricted CMV epitopes. Indications of both CMV infection and matching HLA type were provided by public TCR beta signatures.

MiXCR, applied by TCRdb to the reads, yields one record per CDR3 protein. The sample carries around 800,000 distinct CDR3 sequences, approximately 29% recorded once. The table lists this clonotype with a few counts. The antigen remains unidentified. Regarding the study as a whole: Across the ex vivo response, the dominant clonotypes were HLA-C-restricted CMV-specific TCR beta clonotypes. Summed frequency of public TCR beta families distinguished CMV carriers with the relevant HLA.

Per the germline V gene, CDR1 is MNHNY and CDR2 is SVGAGI (reference sequence). The CDR3 is 15 residues long. V was cut by 0 bases and J by 0 bases, with 9 bases left in between. This TCR was sampled from a human donor in good health (CMV status not recorded). Some clones in this sample may be carry-over from other donors' samples. Here the sequenced sample was cultured CD8+ T cells from PBMCs, taken from culture after CMV antigen stimulation. This chain links TRBV6-6 with TRBJ2-7, with unresolved D. The CDR3 DNA follows: TGTGCCAGCAGTTACTCGACTCCGGTCTCCTACGAGCAGTACTTC. This translates into CASSYSTPVSYEQYF.